These 23 T cell receptor beta chains originate from one sample sequenced in a study of blood T cells in healthy people across ages. Combining a sample-barcoded 5' primer with a J-beta primer mix, a second PCR ran for 7 to 11 cycles. In TCRdb, the 5' RACE reads were re-called with MiXCR into one record per CDR3 protein. Among about 1.8 million distinct CDR3 sequences, 49% were seen once, and the ten largest hold less than 2.5%. The material sequenced was blood. The receptors stem from a woman in her 40s in good health.

This clonotype has a handful of counts. The chain uses TRBV4-3 and TRBJ1-5; 10 bases align to TRBD1. Trimming cost V 1 base and J 3 bases; bases outside gene matches: 9. CDR3 length: 18 amino acids. CDR1 and CDR2 from the germline V gene are LGHNA and YSLEER. In nucleotides, the CDR3 is TGCGCCAGCAGCCAAGGGGCCGGACAGGGGGTATTCAATCAGCCCCAGCATTTT. This sequence encodes CASSQGAGQGVFNQPQHF.

This clonotype came up a few times. The chain employs TRBV5-4 and TRBJ2-5; TRBD2 might be the D (5 bases). V was cut by 4 bases and J by 4 bases, with 17 bases left in between. CDR1 and CDR2 (germline): SGHNT, YYREEE (reference sequence). The CDR3 is 15 residues long. The CDR3 region has the DNA TGTGCCAGCAGCAGTGGCGGCCTAGCCTCAGAGACCCAGTACTTC. It encodes CASSSGGLASETQYF.

The CDR3 here is CASSESEGRVTEAFF. In DNA, the CDR3 is TGTGCCAGCAGTGAATCGGAGGGGCGGGTCACTGAAGCTTTCTTT. The J gene is TRBJ1-1, the V gene TRBV25-1; TRBD1 is a possible D gene (5 bases). Trimming pared 1 base from V and 4 bases from J, leaving 13 bases between. This CDR3 comprises 15 residues. CDR1 MGHDK and CDR2 SYGVNS come from the germline V gene.

The rearrangement links TRBV15 to TRBJ1-1; the D gene is possibly TRBD1 (6 bases). Trimming removed 0 bases from V and 6 bases from J, with 11 bases in between. Germline V lookup: CDR1 LNHNV, CDR2 YYDKDF (reference sequence). The CDR3 runs 14 residues. The CDR3 loop reads CATSRDSRQAEAFF. CDR3 nucleotides: TGTGCCACCAGCAGAGATTCCAGACAGGCTGAAGCTTTCTTT.

Many counts were recorded for this clonotype. The chain employs TRBV29-1 and TRBJ2-1; 7 bases fit TRBD1. The length of the CDR3 is 14 residues. J lost 5 bases, V lost 6 bases, and 10 bases had no gene match. CDR1 SQVTM and CDR2 ANQGSEA come from the germline V gene. The CDR3 loop reads CSVLRQGANNEQFF. The DNA for the CDR3 is TGCAGCGTCCTTCGACAGGGTGCTAACAATGAGCAGTTCTTC.

This rearrangement joins TRBV11-2 to TRBJ1-1, with D unresolved. Germline CDR1 and CDR2: SGHAT and FQNNGV. CDR3 size: 13 residues. V was trimmed by 1 base and J by 4 bases, leaving 7 bases between them. CDR3 protein: CASSLARGTEAFF. Written as DNA, the CDR3 is TGTGCCAGCAGCTTAGCTCGGGGCACTGAAGCTTTCTTT.

There are many counts of this clonotype. The genes are TRBV7-2 and TRBJ1-1, with a tentative D call TRBD1 (5 bases). Germline V gene data show CDR1 as SGHTA and CDR2 as FQGNSA. This CDR3 region has 14 residues. V gave up 2 bases and J gave up 4 bases, with 11 bases separating them. The CDR3 loop is CASSLQGRSTEAFF. CDR3 DNA: TGTGCCAGCAGCTTACAGGGAAGGTCCACTGAAGCTTTCTTT.

This clonotype has a handful of counts. The chain combines TRBV3-1 with TRBJ2-5; 12 bases match TRBD2. Per the germline V gene, CDR1 is LGHDT and CDR2 is YNNKEL (reference sequence). After removal of 2 bases from V and 5 bases from J, the junction contained 9 bases not matched to a gene. There are 17 residues in the CDR3. CDR3 region: CASSQTFGLAGSETQYF. Here the CDR3 DNA reads TGTGCCAGCAGCCAAACGTTCGGACTAGCGGGGTCCGAGACCCAGTACTTC.

The CDR3 loop reads CASHSRGGFYTEAFF. In DNA, the CDR3 is TGTGCCAGCCACTCCCGTGGGGGGTTTTACACTGAAGCTTTCTTT. The chain combines TRBV28 with TRBJ1-1; D is perhaps TRBD1 (5 bases). This CDR3 spans 15 amino acids. Germline CDR1 reads MDHEN; CDR2 reads SYDVKM. Trimming removed 8 bases at V and 3 bases at J, with 19 bases between.

The V and J genes are TRBV7-2 and TRBJ2-5; D possibly matches TRBD1 or TRBD2 (5 bases each). Germline CDR1 SGHTA, CDR2 FQGNSA. With 2 bases removed from V and 8 bases from J, the gap between germline ends came to 24 bases. The CDR3 has 17 residues. Written as DNA, the CDR3 is TGTGCCAGCAGCTTATGGTCGGGGATGGGGGTCGTAGAAACCCAGTACTTC. Residues: CASSLWSGMGVVETQYF.

This clonotype was found a few times. This sequence joins TRBV5-1 and TRBJ1-2; possibly TRBD1 for D (6 bases). The CDR3 runs to 16 residues. Germline-derived CDR1 and CDR2 are SGHRS and YFSETQ. The germline V and J ends were trimmed by 4 bases and 6 bases, with 22 bases remaining between them. The CDR3 DNA sequence: TGCGCCAGCAGCCTAACTCGACAGGCCAGGGAGGATGGCTACACCTTC. This codes for CASSLTRQAREDGYTF.

The chain couples TRBV20-1 to TRBJ2-1, with 7 bases aligning to TRBD2. The CDR3 totals 16 residues. Germline trimming cut 1 base from V and 4 bases from J; bases unmatched to any gene: 10. Germline CDR1 is DFQATT and CDR2 is SNEGSKA (reference sequence). CDR3 region: CSARVKLGLQYNEQFF. The CDR3 DNA is TGCAGTGCTAGAGTAAAGCTGGGACTACAATACAATGAGCAGTTCTTC.

This clonotype was seen a handful of times. The rearrangement uses TRBV3-1 and TRBJ2-1; the D call may be TRBD1 or TRBD2 (5 bases each). Per germline, CDR1 LGHDT and CDR2 YNNKEL (reference sequence). V dropped 3 bases and J dropped 8 bases, with 20 bases sitting between them. This CDR3 is built from 16 residues. DNA of the CDR3: TGTGCCAGCAGCCATAATGGGGACGGAGCTAAGGATGAGCAGTTCTTC. As protein: CASSHNGDGAKDEQFF.

The chain recombines TRBV20-1 with TRBJ2-3; perhaps D is TRBD1 or TRBD2 (5 bases each). Trimming removed 0 bases at V and 0 bases at J, with 10 bases between. Germline CDR1 DFQATT, CDR2 SNEGSKA (reference sequence). This CDR3 region has 15 residues. The chain's CDR3 is CSARDEGKSTDTQYF. CDR3 nucleotide sequence: TGCAGTGCTAGAGATGAGGGGAAGAGCACAGATACGCAGTATTTT.

This clonotype occurred a few times. The V gene is TRBV7-2, the J gene TRBJ1-1; 7 positions agree with TRBD1. Germline CDR1 reads SGHTA; CDR2 reads FQGNSA. This CDR3 contains 15 residues. Losses at the gene ends were 5 bases for V and 1 base for J; bases not matched to a gene: 7. The CDR3 coding sequence is TGTGCCAGCAGCCTGACAGGGCCCTGGAACACTGAAGCTTTCTTT. Translating it yields CASSLTGPWNTEAFF.

The DNA for the CDR3 is TGCAGTGCTAGCCTACCGAACCGGGGGATTAACTATGGCTACACCTTC. Its translation is CSASLPNRGINYGYTF. The chain recombines TRBV20-1 with TRBJ1-2; a weak D match, TRBD1 (5 bases). The germline V gene encodes CDR1 DFQATT and CDR2 SNEGSKA (reference sequence). Trimming took off 3 bases at V and 1 base at J, with 18 bases between the two ends. The CDR3 is 16 amino acids.

The V gene is TRBV20-1, the J gene TRBJ1-2, with TRBD1 as a possible D gene (5 bases). CDR3 length equals 13 residues. Per germline, CDR1 DFQATT and CDR2 SNEGSKA (reference sequence). V lost 4 bases to trimming and J lost 6 bases, with 15 bases between them. The CDR3 bases are TGCAGTGCTATACCGGGACTTTGGGATGGCTACACCTTC. It yields the protein CSAIPGLWDGYTF.

In this sample, this clonotype turned up a few times. This chain connects TRBV6-1 to TRBJ2-1; D may be TRBD2 (5 bases). The germline V gene has CDR1 MNHNS and CDR2 SASEGT. The CDR3 is 15 amino acids. V lost 6 bases and J lost 8, with 20 bases in between. The CDR3: CASRITSGVFDEQFF. The CDR3 DNA reads as TGTGCCAGCAGGATTACCAGCGGAGTTTTCGATGAGCAGTTCTTC.

This rearrangement joins TRBV10-3 to TRBJ1-6; perhaps TRBD1 as D (5 bases). This CDR3 is 15 amino acids long. Germline V gives CDR1 ENHRY, CDR2 SYGVKD. V lost 6 bases, J lost 8 bases, and 17 bases lay in between. CDR3 in DNA: TGTGCCATCAGCCAGAAAGGGGATAATGATTCACCCCTCCACTTT. This encodes CAISQKGDNDSPLHF.

This chain connects TRBV10-2 to TRBJ2-7; TRBD1 aligns across 10 bases. The germline CDR1 and CDR2 sequences are WSHSY and SAAADI. The junction had 7 bases not matched to a gene; V was cut back by 3 bases and J by 2 bases. The CDR3 extends over 16 amino acids. The CDR3 loop reads CASSEGAGTGAYEQYF. The CDR3 DNA sequence: TGCGCCAGCAGTGAAGGTGCCGGGACAGGGGCCTACGAGCAGTACTTC.

This CDR3 is CASGRERGTQYF. CDR3 DNA sequence: TGTGCCAGTGGCAGGGAACGGGGTACGCAGTATTTT. V usage is TRBV2 and J usage is TRBJ2-3; D is possibly TRBD1 or TRBD2 (5 bases each). The CDR3 loop spans 12 amino acids. Germline V gene lookup returns CDR1 SNHLY and CDR2 FYNNEI. V was pared by 9 bases and J by 8 bases, with 15 bases between.

The V and J genes are TRBV6-5 and TRBJ1-1; a possible D gene is TRBD1 (5 bases). Germline CDR1 MNHEY, CDR2 SVGAGI. The CDR3 consists of 14 residues. V was clipped by 8 bases and J by 3 bases, with 16 bases between them. The CDR3, as DNA: TGTGCCAGCGGAGTTGGGGGACCGGACACTGAAGCTTTCTTT. This encodes CASGVGGPDTEAFF.

The chain uses TRBV6-1 and TRBJ1-5, with D possibly TRBD1 on 6 matching bases. The CDR3 runs to 17 residues. Germline values: CDR1 MNHNS, CDR2 SASEGT. V lost 6 bases, J lost 0 bases, and 18 bases lay in between. CDR3 DNA sequence: TGTGCCAGCAGCCCCCAGGGGCCAAACCTTAGCAATCAGCCCCAGCATTTT. It is translated as CASSPQGPNLSNQPQHF.